The 8 T cell receptor beta chains below all came from one sample that was sequenced in a study of blood T cell repertoires in COVID-19. Measured with immunoSEQ multiplex PCR; TCRdb has only the in-frame clones, and not every one. This sample has approximately 260,000 clones, with about 90% found just once. Sequenced sample: peripheral blood. The receptors were sampled from a woman aged 35 to 49 with acute or convalescent COVID-19.

The chain joins TRBV7-9 to TRBJ2-5; tentatively, D is TRBD1 (6 bases). Trimming stripped 5 bases from V and 4 bases from J, with 14 bases between. CDR1 is SEHNR, CDR2 FQNEAQ, per germline (reference sequence). The CDR3 consists of 14 residues. CDR3 in DNA: TGTGCCAGCAGCGTCAGGGGTCTGGGAGAGACCCAGTACTTC. Amino acid sequence: CASSVRGLGETQYF.

The V gene is TRBV4-1, the J gene TRBJ1-2, with 7 bases that match TRBD1. The V segment lost 6 bases and the J segment 6 bases; nucleotides outside the gene matches: 13. The V gene's germline CDR1 is MGHRA and CDR2 YSYEKL. The CDR3 is 15 residues long. The CDR3 loop is CASSRDSLVQNGYTF. The CDR3 DNA sequence: TGCGCCAGCAGTCGGGACAGTTTGGTCCAAAATGGCTACACCTTC.

The rearrangement joins TRBV18 to TRBJ2-7; D is unresolved. V shed 5 bases and J shed 1 base, with 12 bases lying between them. The CDR3 totals 14 residues. From germline, CDR1 is KGHSH and CDR2 LQKENI. The CDR3 nucleotides read TGTGCCAGCTCAGCAGGCGTCGGATCCTACGAGCAGTACGTC. This sequence encodes CASSAGVGSYEQYV.

This clone was detected once. The V call is TRBV7-3, the J call TRBJ2-1, with a possible D match to TRBD2 (6 bases). The CDR3 is 15 amino acids. V gave up 1 base and J gave up 5 bases, with 12 bases separating them. Per germline, CDR1 SGHTA and CDR2 FQGTGA. The CDR3 region is CASSLKLAPHNEQFF. The DNA for the CDR3 is TGTGCCAGCAGCTTAAAACTAGCCCCCCACAATGAGCAGTTCTTC.

The rearrangement links TRBV24-1 to TRBJ2-7, with D hard to call. The CDR3 has 17 residues. Trimming left V 0 bases short and J 4 bases short, with 18 bases between. Germline V gives CDR1 KGHDR, CDR2 SFDVKD. The CDR3 coding sequence is TGTGCCACCAGTGATTTGGTATACTATAGAAGATTTTACGAGCAGTACGTC. It is translated as CATSDLVYYRRFYEQYV.

This chain uses TRBV5-5 with TRBJ1-3, with TRBD1 as a possible D gene (6 bases). This CDR3 has 14 residues. In germline, CDR1 is SGHKS, CDR2 YYEKEE (reference sequence). Trimming took off 4 bases at V and 2 bases at J, with 10 bases between the two ends. CDR3 region: CASSVDSPGNTIYF. The CDR3 bases are TGTGCCAGCAGCGTGGACAGTCCTGGAAACACCATATATTTT.

The J gene is TRBJ1-2, the V gene TRBV18, with D perhaps matching TRBD1 (5 bases). The V and J ends lost 2 bases and 2 bases respectively, with 9 bases between them. Germline values: CDR1 KGHSH, CDR2 LQKENI. CDR3 length equals 14 residues. The CDR3 nucleotides are TGTGCCAGCTCACCAACCGGGGGAAACTATGGCTACACCTTC. It is translated as CASSPTGGNYGYTF. Combining the CDR3 with reference TRBV18 and TRBJ1-2 gives the whole variable domain NAGVMQNPRHLVRRRGQEARLRCSPMKGHSHVYWYRQLPEEGLKFMVYLQKENIIDESGMPKERFSAEFPKEGPSILRIQQVVRGDSAAYFCASSPTGGNYGYTFGSGTRLTVV.

The V call is TRBV7-8, the J call TRBJ1-1, with D perhaps TRBD1 (5 bases). The germline V gene encodes CDR1 SGHVS and CDR2 FQNEAQ. The CDR3 spans 14 residues. The V gene lost 5 bases and the J gene lost 0 bases, with 10 bases spanning the gap. CDR3 in DNA: TGTGCCAGCAGCCTGGCAGGGATGAACACTGAAGCTTTCTTT. The encoded protein is CASSLAGMNTEAFF.